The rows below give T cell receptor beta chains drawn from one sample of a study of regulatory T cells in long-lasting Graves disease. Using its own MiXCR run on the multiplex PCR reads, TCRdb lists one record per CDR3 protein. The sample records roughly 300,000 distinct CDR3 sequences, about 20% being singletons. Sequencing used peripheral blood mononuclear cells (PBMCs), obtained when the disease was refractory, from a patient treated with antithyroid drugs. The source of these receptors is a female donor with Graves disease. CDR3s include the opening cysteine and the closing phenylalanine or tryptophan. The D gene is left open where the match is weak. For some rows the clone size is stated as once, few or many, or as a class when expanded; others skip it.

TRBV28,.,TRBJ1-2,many,TGTGCCAGCAGCTACCCCGGGACACCGAACTATGGCTACACCTTC,CASSYPGTPNYGYTF
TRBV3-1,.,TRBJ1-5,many,TGTGCCAGCAGCCAAGGAGGTTCCGGGCAGCCCCAGCATTTT,CASSQGGSGQPQHF
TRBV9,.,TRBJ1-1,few,TGTGCCAGCAGCGTAGAAGGGGGGAACACTGAAGCTTTCTTT,CASSVEGGNTEAFF
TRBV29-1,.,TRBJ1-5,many,TGCAGCGTCGGGGGGAATAGCAATCAGCCCCAGCATTTT,CSVGGNSNQPQHF
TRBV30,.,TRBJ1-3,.,TGTGCCTGGGGTTCGGCCAACACCATATATTTT,CAWGSANTIYF
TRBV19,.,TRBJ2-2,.,TGTGCCAGTAGTATGGCAGGGAACACCGGGGAGCTGTTTTTT,CASSMAGNTGELFF
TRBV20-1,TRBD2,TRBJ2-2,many,TGCAGTGCTAGAGTAGCGATAGCGGGCACGAACACCGGGGAGCTGTTTTTT,CSARVAIAGTNTGELFF
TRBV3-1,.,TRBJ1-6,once,TGTGCCAGCAGCCAAGAGGGTGGTCCGGCAGGGGCGATTTCACCCCTCCACTTT,CASSQEGGPAGAISPLHF
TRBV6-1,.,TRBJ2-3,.,TGTGCCAGCAGAACGACACCAGATACGCAGTATTTT,CASRTTPDTQYF
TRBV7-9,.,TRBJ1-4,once,TGTGCCAGCAGCTTAGCATCTGGGGCCCGGGAAAAACTGTTTTTT,CASSLASGAREKLFF
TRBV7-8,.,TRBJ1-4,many,TGTGCCAGCAGCTTAAGGGGGGCAACTAATGAAAAACTGTTTTTT,CASSLRGATNEKLFF
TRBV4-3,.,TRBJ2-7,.,TGCGCCAGCAGAGCCTACGAGCAGTACTTC,CASRAYEQYF
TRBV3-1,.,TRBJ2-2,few,TGTGCCAGCAGCCAAGATCTCCGTAGCGCCGGGGAGCTGTTTTTT,CASSQDLRSAGELFF
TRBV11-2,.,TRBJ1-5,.,TGTGCCAGCAGCCGTCGTCGGGACAACAATCAGCCCCAGCATTTT,CASSRRRDNNQPQHF
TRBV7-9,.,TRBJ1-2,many,TGTGCCAGCAGCCAAGGGACGGTCTATGGCTACACCTTC,CASSQGTVYGYTF
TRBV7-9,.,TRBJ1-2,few,TGTGCCAGCAGACCTACAGAGAACTATGGCTACACCTTC,CASRPTENYGYTF
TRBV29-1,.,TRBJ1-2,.,TGCAGCGTTTTTGAAGATGGCTACACCTTC,CSVFEDGYTF
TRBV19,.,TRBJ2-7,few,TGTGCCAGTAGTATAGAGCTGGAGAGGGAGCAGTACTTC,CASSIELEREQYF
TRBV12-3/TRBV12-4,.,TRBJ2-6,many,TGTGCCAGCAGTGAGGGGTTCACTGGGGCCAACGTCCTGACTTTC,CASSEGFTGANVLTF
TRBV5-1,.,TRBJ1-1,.,TGCGCCAGCAGCTTCGGGGAAGCGAACACTGAAGCTTTCTTT,CASSFGEANTEAFF
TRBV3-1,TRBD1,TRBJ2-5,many,TGTGCCAGCATGAACACAGGGGTTCGAGAAGAGACCCAGTACTTC,CASMNTGVREETQYF
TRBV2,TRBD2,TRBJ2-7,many,TGTGCCAGCAGTGAGAGCGGGAAGCCCTACGAGCAGTACTTC,CASSESGKPYEQYF
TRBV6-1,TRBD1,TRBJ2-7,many,TGTGCCAGCAGATCCCGGGACAGGGGTCCGTCGTCCGAGCAGTACTTC,CASRSRDRGPSSEQYF